The 2 T cell receptor beta chains below all came from one sample that was sequenced in a study of blood T cell repertoires in COVID-19 (dated by TCRdb to the early 2020s). Library generation was performed with the immunoSEQ multiplex PCR assay. TCRdb took over this immuneACCESS table, retaining in-frame rearrangements with V and J assigned. Such tables are incomplete; in checked studies, under half of the missing clones stem from an unresolved V gene, and the remainder is unexplained. The table for this sample lists under 200,000 clones; around nine tenths of them were counted only once. The top ten hold approximately 5.6% of the sample. Source material: peripheral blood. Every receptor here comes from a middle-aged man with active or convalescent COVID-19.

The sample holds a few counts of this clone. V is TRBV12-3 or TRBV12-4 and J is TRBJ1-2; tentatively, D is TRBD1 (5 bases). Trimming pared 7 bases from V and 9 bases from J, leaving 18 bases between. CDR3 size: 13 residues. The CDR3 bases are TGTGCCAGCACGTGGGAACCGGACACACGCTACACCTTC. This codes for CASTWEPDTRYTF.

The rearrangement links TRBV11-2 to TRBJ1-6; D is uncertain. Looked up from germline, CDR1 is SGHAT and CDR2 is FQNNGV. There are 17 residues in the CDR3. The ends were cut back, 5 bases at V and 2 bases at J, with 16 bases in the middle. This CDR3 reads CASSPGREYTYNSPLHF. Written as DNA, the CDR3 is TGTGCCAGCAGCCCTGGTCGGGAGTATACCTATAATTCACCCCTCCACTTT.